This passage covers 21 T cell receptor beta chains from one sample sequenced in a study of post-analysis software for immune sequencing data. Study-level results: When patients were compared with controls, 4 or 5 TRBV segments were more frequent, TRBV5-6, TRBV5-1 and TRBV20-1 among them.

Their specific antigens are unknown. Unique molecular identifiers were present in the TCR beta cDNA libraries. TCRdb re-analysed the PCR reads in MiXCR, keeping a single row per CDR3 protein. The data show about 540,000 distinct CDR3 sequences, with roughly 34% seen just once and 4.5% to 7.5% held by the top ten. The sequenced material came from blood. These receptors all stem from a girl aged 2-17 years with multiple sclerosis.

There are a few counts of this clonotype. The genes are TRBV24-1 and TRBJ1-2, with D unresolved. The CDR3 covers 16 residues. Trimming took 1 base from V and 8 from J, leaving 19 bases between them. CDR1 is KGHDR, CDR2 SFDVKD, per germline. CDR3 DNA sequence: TGTGCCACCAGTGATTTCAGGCCGATCGTGACTATCGGCTACACCTTC. Translation gives CATSDFRPIVTIGYTF.

This clonotype was counted at least ten times. This rearrangement joins TRBV5-1 to TRBJ2-1; TRBD2 matches at 8 bases. V lost 0 bases and J lost 3; bases outside the gene matches: 5. Germline V gene data show CDR1 as SGHRS and CDR2 as YFSETQ. This CDR3 contains 16 residues. CDR3 DNA sequence: TGCGCCAGCAGCTTGGTAGCGAGCGGGGGCTACAATGAGCAGTTCTTC. Translation gives CASSLVASGGYNEQFF.

This clonotype showed up just once. The gene calls are TRBV20-1 and TRBJ1-4; possibly TRBD1 for D (5 bases). The germline V gene has CDR1 DFQATT and CDR2 SNEGSKA (reference sequence). The CDR3 has 11 residues. V was trimmed by 5 bases and J by 7 bases, leaving 8 bases between them. The CDR3 DNA is TGCAGTGCTGACCAGGGTGAAAAACTGTTTTTT. It encodes CSADQGEKLFF.

This clonotype was seen only a few times. The V and J genes are TRBV20-1 and TRBJ2-3; 13 nucleotides match TRBD2. CDR3 length: 16 residues. The germline V gene encodes CDR1 DFQATT and CDR2 SNEGSKA (reference sequence). Trimming cost V 3 bases and J 2 bases; bases outside gene matches: 5. Here the CDR3 reads CSARGGLAGDTDTQYF. As DNA, the CDR3 is TGCAGTGCTAGGGGTGGACTAGCGGGGGACACAGATACGCAGTATTTT.

CDR3 protein: CSAATTGTDGQYF. CDR3 nucleotides: TGCAGTGCAGCGACGACAGGGACGGATGGGCAGTACTTC. The V call is TRBV20-1, the J call TRBJ2-5; 7 bases are shared with TRBD1. The CDR3 loop spans 13 amino acids. Trimming took 6 bases from V and 11 from J; bases not matched to a gene: 15. The germline gives CDR1 DFQATT, CDR2 SNEGSKA (reference sequence).

This clonotype was counted only a few times. V and J are TRBV7-2 and TRBJ2-3; TRBD1 might be the D (5 bases). V dropped 6 bases and J dropped 3 bases, with 19 bases sitting between them. Germline lookup yields CDR1 SGHTA and CDR2 FQGNSA. This CDR3 has 16 amino acids. CDR3 sequence reads: CASRLSRASLTDTQYF. DNA for the CDR3: TGTGCCAGCAGGTTGTCCAGGGCTAGTCTGACAGATACGCAGTATTTT.

The rearrangement links TRBV28 to TRBJ2-1; D is possibly TRBD2 (6 bases). This CDR3 region has 14 residues. Germline V CDR1 and CDR2: MDHEN, SYDVKM. V lost 3 bases to trimming and J lost 8 bases, with 14 bases between them. Here the CDR3 reads CASSFGSAWDEQFF. CDR3 nucleotides: TGTGCCAGCAGTTTCGGGAGCGCTTGGGATGAGCAGTTCTTC.

This CDR3 reads CSATRQGAEAFF. CDR3 coding DNA: TGCAGTGCGACCAGACAGGGGGCTGAAGCTTTCTTT. The chain uses TRBV20-1 and TRBJ1-1, with 9 bases identical to TRBD1. V gave up 6 bases and J gave up 6 bases; unmatched junction bases: 5. CDR1 DFQATT and CDR2 SNEGSKA come from the germline V gene (reference sequence). The CDR3 length is 12 residues.

This clonotype was seen only a few times. The chain combines TRBV12-3 or TRBV12-4 with TRBJ2-5, with 10 bases that match TRBD1. After removal of 3 bases from V and 11 bases from J, the junction contained 12 bases not matched to a gene. CDR3 length: 15 residues. The CDR3 DNA sequence: TGTGCCAGCAGTTTTAACCCGGGACAGGGGTTGGAGCAGTACTTC. It translates to CASSFNPGQGLEQYF.

This clonotype was counted only a few times. The chain recombines TRBV5-1 with TRBJ2-1, with 13 nucleotides matching TRBD2. Germline assignment: CDR1 SGHRS and CDR2 YFSETQ. The CDR3 is 17 amino acids. V was clipped by 3 bases and J by 0 bases; unmatched bases: 3. CDR3 sequence (DNA): TGCGCCAGCAGCTCGGGACTAGCGGGGATCTCCTACAATGAGCAGTTCTTC. Translation: CASSSGLAGISYNEQFF.

This clonotype came up a few times. This chain joins TRBV11-2 and TRBJ1-4; D is uncertain. Germline V gene lookup returns CDR1 SGHAT and CDR2 FQNNGV. CDR3 length equals 15 residues. V lost 2 bases and J lost 7, with 14 bases in between. DNA for the CDR3: TGTGCCAGCAGCTTAACGCCCTCGGCGGGTGAAAAACTGTTTTTT. Translating gives CASSLTPSAGEKLFF.

This clonotype has only a few counts. The genes are TRBV20-1 and TRBJ2-3, with no clear D. The CDR3 spans 12 residues. Germline-derived CDR1 and CDR2 are DFQATT and SNEGSKA (reference sequence). V was trimmed by 6 bases and J by 0 bases, leaving 7 bases between them. The CDR3 here is CSAQRSTDTQYF. DNA of the CDR3: TGCAGTGCCCAACGGAGCACAGATACGCAGTATTTT.

This clonotype was observed at least ten times. The J gene is TRBJ2-5, the V gene TRBV5-4, with D possibly TRBD1 on 5 matching bases. This CDR3 region has 14 residues. V was pared by 0 bases and J by 3 bases, with 9 bases between. The germline V gene encodes CDR1 SGHNT and CDR2 YYREEE (reference sequence). The CDR3 sequence is CASSLATAKETQYF. The DNA of the CDR3 is TGTGCCAGCAGCTTGGCGACAGCTAAAGAGACCCAGTACTTC.

This clonotype was detected only a few times. For the CDR3, the DNA is TGTGCCAGCAGCTTGGGGACGATCTCCTATGGCTACACCTTC. Translating gives CASSLGTISYGYTF. This chain connects TRBV5-5 to TRBJ1-2, with D unclear. Germline V CDR1 and CDR2: SGHKS, YYEKEE (reference sequence). The CDR3 is made up of 14 amino acids. V lost 0 bases and J 4 bases, leaving 10 bases between the germline ends.

The V call is TRBV5-1, the J call TRBJ2-1; D may be TRBD1 (5 bases). Trimming took off 0 bases at V and 10 bases at J, with 17 bases between the two ends. The V gene's germline CDR1 is SGHRS and CDR2 YFSETQ. The CDR3 spans 15 residues. This CDR3 reads CASSLEAVGPEEQFF. The CDR3 DNA sequence: TGCGCCAGCAGCTTGGAGGCAGTGGGGCCCGAGGAGCAGTTCTTC.

The table lists this clonotype with a few counts. The chain uses TRBV7-3 and TRBJ1-1; tentatively, D is TRBD1 (5 bases). V was pared by 2 bases and J by 9 bases, with 13 bases between. The CDR3 totals 13 residues. In germline, CDR1 is SGHTA, CDR2 FQGTGA. CDR3 amino acids: CASSLQGSVQAFF. The CDR3 DNA is TGTGCCAGCAGCTTACAGGGATCGGTTCAAGCTTTCTTT.

The chain is built from TRBV18 and TRBJ2-5; TRBD1 might be the D (6 bases). Gene TRBJ2-7 matches the end of the DNA better, so the J call may be wrong. Germline assignment: CDR1 KGHSH and CDR2 LQKENI. CDR3 size: 17 residues. The CDR3 DNA sequence: TGTGCCAGCTCACCACTTACGGGACAAGATTTAGGCAACGAGCAGTACTTC. As protein: CASSPLTGQDLGNEQYF.

This clonotype was seen only a few times. V gene TRBV5-1 combines with J gene TRBJ1-4; D possibly corresponds to TRBD1 (5 bases). CDR1 and CDR2 from the germline V gene are SGHRS and YFSETQ. Trimming removed 6 bases at V and 7 bases at J, with 19 bases between. The CDR3 length is 15 residues. Written as DNA, the CDR3 is TGCGCCAGCAAATTCGGAGGGGTAGATGGTGAAAAACTGTTTTTT. Residues: CASKFGGVDGEKLFF.

A few counts support this clonotype. One junction end does not reproduce the germline sequence, and a read error may be involved. V is TRBV20-1 and J is TRBJ1-1, with TRBD1 matching 8 bases. Germline lookup yields CDR1 DFQATT and CDR2 SNEGSKA (reference sequence). CDR3 length: 13 amino acids. CDR3 sequence: CSARTGRNTEAFF. CDR3 sequence (DNA): TGCAGTGCGAGGACAGGGAGGAACACTGAGGCTTTCTTT.

The chain joins TRBV15 to TRBJ1-5; no firm D call. Trimming stripped 2 bases from V and 9 bases from J, with 11 bases between. Germline CDR1 and CDR2: LNHNV and YYDKDF (reference sequence). The CDR3 has 13 residues. CDR3 sequence: CATSRSLGRPQHF. The DNA for the CDR3 is TGTGCCACCAGCAGATCGCTAGGTCGGCCCCAGCATTTT.

Ten or more counts support this clonotype. The chain has TRBV6-6 and TRBJ2-6, with unresolved D. The length of the CDR3 is 10 residues. The germline V and J ends were trimmed by 2 bases and 11 bases, with 1 base remaining between them. CDR1 MNHNY and CDR2 SVGAGI come from the germline V gene (reference sequence). The DNA of the CDR3 is TGTGCCAGCAGTTACGACGTCCTGACTTTC. This encodes CASSYDVLTF.